This T cell receptor beta chain stems from a study of CD8 T cells in ankylosing spondylitis. Study-level points and caveats: Disease-linked clones, CD8+, were relatively rare in peripheral blood. Some motif variants were previously reported in reactive arthritis synovial fluid and blood.

The CDR3 totals 16 residues. Trimming removed 5 bases from V and 8 bases from J; junction bases left unmatched: 12. Germline V gene sequence: CDR1 MNHEY, CDR2 SMNVEV (reference sequence). MiXCR was run by TCRdb on the 5' RACE reads, yielding one entry per CDR3 protein. The repertoire has around 28,000 distinct CDR3 sequences, roughly 29% of them found once; the top ten carry under 50%. Note on this clonotype: Antigen unknown.

The clonotype originates from a male donor with ankylosing spondylitis. This chain links TRBV27 with TRBJ1-2, with 12 bases matching TRBD1. The material sequenced was synovial fluid, either unsorted or a sorted T cell fraction (not recorded which). The DNA of the CDR3 is TGTGCCAGCAGTCTGGCCGGGACAGGGGGCCTTCGAGGCTACACCTTC. Translated: CASSLAGTGGLRGYTF.